This is a list of T cell receptor beta chains from one sample in a study of PD-1 blockade in classical Hodgkin lymphoma. The method was immunoSEQ multiplex PCR; TCRdb's version includes in-frame clones alone and lacks a portion of them. This repertoire shows about 98,000 clones, roughly 92% found once; its top ten account for 2.5% to 3.5%. This specimen consisted of peripheral blood mononuclear cells (PBMCs), obtained at baseline. The receptor source for this set is a human donor with classical Hodgkin lymphoma. CDR3s leave out the opening cysteine and the closing phenylalanine or tryptophan. Each record gives: J gene, V gene, CDR3 protein.

>TRBJ2-2|TRBV5-1
ASSGPGSTGELF
>TRBJ2-2|TRBV19
ASSMQGVAGELF
>TRBJ1-1|TRBV7-6
ASSQWGNTEAF
>TRBJ2-5|TRBV13
ASRPRGGQETQY
>TRBJ1-3|TRBV10-3
AIMGGSGNTIY
>TRBJ2-2|TRBV30
ACRDGTWDGELF
>TRBJ1-5|TRBV5-1
ASSLGGTANQPQH
>TRBJ2-7|TRBV6-6
AISIAGGPYEQY
>TRBJ1-5|TRBV10-3
AISAGVNQPQH
>TRBJ1-4|TRBV28
ASSPPHRSRTNEKLF
>TRBJ2-3|TRBV6-5
ASSLSDRGTDTQY
>TRBJ1-5|TRBV18
ASSPSLDPSNQPQH
>TRBJ1-1|TRBV6-5
ASSDTGNTEAF
>TRBJ2-7|TRBV18
ASHSLPTRPYEQY
>TRBJ1-2|TRBV27
ASSLTGAGYT
>TRBJ2-5|TRBV28
ASRLQETQY
>TRBJ2-1|TRBV10-3
AISEAGDEQF
>TRBJ2-7|TRBV13
ASSLGRKVPVPYEQY
>TRBJ2-2|TRBV19
ASRFQRGGRARTGELF
>TRBJ1-5|TRBV19
ASTTRVDDQPQH
>TRBJ1-1|TRBV7-9
ASRPQGFGTEAF
>TRBJ1-2|TRBV6-5
ASRGAGPYGYT
>TRBJ2-5|TRBV6-5
ASSSPTGVQETQY
>TRBJ2-1|TRBV2
ATQTRGSYNEQF
>TRBJ2-7|TRBV7-2
ASSLLPSGRANGEQY
>TRBJ1-5|TRBV7-9
ASSSGLPGDGQPQH
>TRBJ1-1|TRBV5-6
ASSLGGPRDTEAF
>TRBJ1-5|TRBV27
ASSLNGLGNQPQH
>TRBJ1-2|TRBV27
ASAFLRPGYGYT
>TRBJ1-1|TRBV19
ASSIVQFDTEAF
>TRBJ2-1|TRBV20-1
SASRVDEQF
>TRBJ2-1|TRBV7-9
ASSPSGLYEQF
>TRBJ2-5|TRBV20-1
SAERETQY
>TRBJ2-1|TRBV4-1
ASSQASNEQF
>TRBJ2-1|TRBV5-1
ASSLTRDFDNEQF
>TRBJ2-7|TRBV27
ASIGAGLAGHEQY
>TRBJ2-1|TRBV4-1
ASSQHEKGYNEQF
>TRBJ1-5|TRBV19
ASSGPGQGDFGNQPQH
>TRBJ2-1|TRBV19
ASTKGGGSYNEQF
>TRBJ1-5|TRBV15
ATTTGFNQPQH
>TRBJ2-7|TRBV27
ASKPTSYEQY
>TRBJ2-7|TRBV28
ASFSGYEQY
>TRBJ2-7|TRBV4-2
ASSQEWQDRAYEQY
>TRBJ2-7|TRBV5-8
ASSFRTSSRYEQY
>TRBJ2-7|TRBV7-8
ASSNRDPRTREQY
>TRBJ1-2|TRBV6-1
ASRTGGQFYGYT
>TRBJ1-1|TRBV30
AWRDRVGTEAF
>TRBJ2-1|TRBV28
ASSLYRDYNEQF
>TRBJ1-1|TRBV6-6
ASSYSSMNTEAF
>TRBJ2-2|TRBV28
ASSLARTGRRTGELF
>TRBJ2-3|TRBV6-5
ASSYWDGRTDTQY
>TRBJ2-2|TRBV13
ASSRNRQGVDTGELF
>TRBJ1-5|TRBV18
ASSQDSGQPQH
>TRBJ2-5|TRBV28
ASSPQETQY
>TRBJ2-2|TRBV2
ASSWDRITGELF
>TRBJ2-5|TRBV13
ASSSIQIQETQY
>TRBJ1-2|TRBV6-4
ASSDSGGVGIYGYT
>TRBJ2-7|TRBV5-8
ASSPGEEETGFNEQY
>TRBJ2-7|TRBV5-1
ASANPGQGAYYEQY
>TRBJ2-7|TRBV27
ASSLLGTSYEQY